The 22 T cell receptor beta chains presented below share a single source sample, sequenced in a study of sequential checkpoint blockade in melanoma. Produced via immunoSEQ multiplex PCR; TCRdb's table is partial and in-frame only. The table records tens of thousands of clones, 85% to 90% of them present only once. The treatment here: randomized to nivolumab then ipilimumab (arm A) or the reverse (arm B). This sample comprised CD8+ T cells sorted from blood (inferred from file names), obtained from a patient given nivolumab and ipilimumab in sequence. The origin of the receptors is a human donor with melanoma.

The chain is built from TRBV5-5 and TRBJ1-1; D unresolved. Trimming took 1 base from V and 5 from J, leaving 6 bases between them. The CDR3 sequence is 12 residues long. The germline V gene encodes CDR1 SGHKS and CDR2 YYEKEE (reference sequence). The CDR3 is CASSLPGTEAFF. In DNA form, the CDR3 reads TGTGCCAGCAGCTTGCCCGGGACTGAAGCTTTCTTT.

This chain connects TRBV27 to TRBJ2-5; 9 positions agree with TRBD2. After removal of 5 bases from V and 5 bases from J, the junction contained 9 bases not matched to a gene. Germline values: CDR1 MNHEY, CDR2 SMNVEV (reference sequence). The CDR3 is 15 residues long. CDR3 sequence reads: CASSPHSGGAETQYF. CDR3 in DNA: TGTGCCAGCAGTCCTCATAGCGGGGGAGCGGAGACCCAGTACTTC.

The chain combines TRBV4-3 with TRBJ1-5; 7 positions match TRBD1. Germline V gene data show CDR1 as LGHNA and CDR2 as YSLEER. The CDR3 totals 16 residues. Trimming at V came to 5 bases and at J to 3 bases, leaving 10 bases not matched to a gene. CDR3 loop: CASSKGTDSSNQPQHF. The CDR3 DNA follows: TGCGCCAGCAGCAAAGGGACAGATTCCTCCAATCAGCCCCAGCATTTT.

This chain links TRBV2 with TRBJ2-1; D is possibly TRBD2 (6 bases). In germline, CDR1 is SNHLY, CDR2 FYNNEI. The CDR3 length is 11 residues. V shed 3 bases and J shed 15 bases, with 12 bases lying between them. CDR3 sequence: CASSETRIAFF. CDR3 sequence (DNA): TGTGCCAGCAGTGAGACTAGGATCGCGTTCTTC.

This chain joins TRBV15 and TRBJ1-5; TRBD1 agrees at 10 bases. Germline values: CDR1 LNHNV, CDR2 YYDKDF (reference sequence). The CDR3 is 16 amino acids. V lost 4 bases, J lost 5 bases, and 8 bases stayed unmatched. The CDR3: CATSTKDRGNDQPQHF. The DNA of the CDR3 is TGTGCCACCAGCACTAAGGACAGGGGGAACGATCAGCCCCAGCATTTT.

Comment on this clone: This CDR3 is also generated by other DNA sequences in the sample. The chain couples TRBV7-9 to TRBJ1-3; D ambiguous. CDR1 SEHNR and CDR2 FQNEAQ come from the germline V gene (reference sequence). CDR3 length equals 14 residues. V was pared by 1 base and J by 0 bases, with 4 bases between. CDR3 protein: CASSLVGSGNTIYF. The DNA for the CDR3 is TGTGCCAGCAGCTTAGTCGGCTCTGGAAACACCATATATTTT.

This chain uses TRBV15 with TRBJ2-5; TRBD2 is a possible D gene (6 bases). The CDR3 is 18 amino acids. Germline CDR1 is LNHNV and CDR2 is YYDKDF (reference sequence). V was clipped by 1 base and J by 2 bases, with 20 bases between them. CDR3 protein: CATSRGWGVAGHQETQYF. CDR3 DNA sequence: TGTGCCACCAGCAGAGGTTGGGGGGTCGCCGGCCATCAAGAGACCCAGTACTTC. Together with reference TRBV15 and TRBJ2-5, the CDR3 gives the full variable domain: DAMVIQNPRYQVTQFGKPVTLSCSQTLNHNVMYWYQQKSSQAPKLLFHYYDKDFNNEADTPDNFQSRRPNTSFCFLDIRSPGLGDTAMYLCATSRGWGVAGHQETQYFGPGTRLLVL.

The chain couples TRBV27 to TRBJ2-7; tentative D call: TRBD2 (6 bases). V was shortened by 0 bases and J by 4 bases, with 13 bases between the two germline ends. This CDR3 is 15 amino acids long. The germline gives CDR1 MNHEY, CDR2 SMNVEV (reference sequence). The CDR3 DNA reads as TGTGCCAGCAGTTTATCGGGGACTCCTTTTTACGAGCAGTACTTC. This codes for CASSLSGTPFYEQYF.

This chain uses TRBV21-1 with TRBJ1-5; the listed D gene, TRBD1, was not tested against the DNA. TRBV21-1 is labeled a pseudogene. The CDR3 covers 17 residues. The CDR3 nucleotides read TGTGCCAGCAGCGAACAGGACAGGGGATCTCTTGGTCAGCCCCAGCATTTT. This gives the protein CASSEQDRGSLGQPQHF.

Only one count was recorded for this clone. V gene TRBV28 combines with J gene TRBJ2-2; TRBD1 aligns across 7 bases. The CDR3 sequence is 15 residues long. The germline V gene has CDR1 MDHEN and CDR2 SYDVKM. The V and J ends lost 2 bases and 5 bases, in that order; junction bases with no gene match: 5. The CDR3 nucleotides are TGTGCCAGCAGTTTACGACAGGGAGAGACCGGGGAGCTGTTTTTT. It codes for CASSLRQGETGELFF.

The V call is TRBV7-6, the J call TRBJ2-1; 10 nucleotides match TRBD2. CDR1 is SGHVS and CDR2 is FNYEAQ in the germline V gene. Trimming took 5 bases from V and 9 from J; bases not matched to a gene: 1. This CDR3 is built from 12 residues. The CDR3 sequence: CASSRLAGEQFF. CDR3 in DNA: TGTGCCAGCAGCCGACTAGCGGGTGAGCAGTTCTTC.

This chain links TRBV2 with TRBJ1-6; tentatively, D is TRBD1 (5 bases). The germline V gene encodes CDR1 SNHLY and CDR2 FYNNEI. The V end was cut by 9 bases, the J end by 10 bases, with 16 bases between. CDR3 size: 13 residues. CDR3 loop: CASLTDSFSPLHF. The DNA for the CDR3 is TGTGCCAGTCTGACAGACAGTTTCTCACCCCTCCACTTT.

This clone showed up just once. J is TRBJ1-4 and V is TRBV7-6; maybe TRBD1 (5 bases). Germline lookup yields CDR1 SGHVS and CDR2 FNYEAQ. CDR3 length: 16 residues. V lost 2 bases and J 3 bases, leaving 13 bases between the germline ends. The chain's CDR3 is CASSLSRLGANEKLFF. CDR3 in DNA: TGTGCCAGCAGCTTAAGTCGGTTAGGGGCTAATGAAAAACTGTTTTTT. The full variable domain, completed using reference TRBV7-6 and TRBJ1-4, is GAGVSQSPRYKVTKRGQDVALRCDPISGHVSLYWYRQALGQGPEFLTYFNYEAQQDKSGLPNDRFSAERPEGSISTLTIQRTEQRDSAMYRCASSLSRLGANEKLFFGSGTQLSVL.

The chain links TRBV27 to TRBJ1-1; 7 positions match TRBD1. The CDR3 consists of 13 residues. V was pared by 6 bases and J by 0 bases, with 1 base of the junction left unmatched. The germline V gene encodes CDR1 MNHEY and CDR2 SMNVEV (reference sequence). CDR3 amino acids: CASRDRMNTEAFF. The CDR3 nucleotides are TGTGCCAGCAGGGACAGGATGAACACTGAAGCTTTCTTT.

The genes are TRBV9 and TRBJ2-7; 7 bases fit TRBD1. The CDR3 sequence is 14 residues long. Germline CDR1 and CDR2: SGDLS and YYNGEE. J lost 6 bases, V lost 3 bases, and 9 bases had no gene match. CDR3 nucleotides: TGTGCCAGCAGCGCTAGACAGGGAATGGCCGAGCAGTACTTC. This codes for CASSARQGMAEQYF.

This chain links TRBV5-6 with TRBJ2-3, with 7 nucleotides matching TRBD1. Germline V lookup: CDR1 SGHDT, CDR2 YYEEEE. The CDR3 has 14 amino acids. The J segment lost 5 bases and the V segment lost 0 bases, leaving 3 bases of the junction unmatched. This chain's CDR3 is CASSLDRGGDTQYF. The CDR3 DNA sequence: TGTGCCAGCAGCTTGGACAGGGGTGGAGATACGCAGTATTTT.

The chain carries TRBV27 and TRBJ2-7; tentatively, D is TRBD1 (5 bases). The V end lost 3 bases, the J end lost 3 bases, and 12 bases lay between the germline ends. The CDR3 loop spans 14 amino acids. Germline loops: CDR1 MNHEY, CDR2 SMNVEV (reference sequence). CDR3 coding DNA: TGTGCCAGCAGTTTCTTTCCAGGGAACTACGAGCAGTACTTC. As protein: CASSFFPGNYEQYF.

This chain links TRBV23-1 with TRBJ2-1, with TRBD2 matching 8 bases. TRBV23-1 is marked as an open reading frame, function uncertain. Losses at the gene ends were 4 bases for V and 7 bases for J; bases not matched to a gene: 12. The CDR3 sequence is 16 residues long. CDR3 in amino acids: CASSLGTSSPNNEQFF. In nucleotides, the CDR3 is TGCGCCAGCAGTCTGGGGACTAGTTCCCCTAATAATGAGCAGTTCTTC.

The V and J genes are TRBV28 and TRBJ1-1; unclear D gene. CDR1 is MDHEN and CDR2 is SYDVKM in the germline V gene. With 4 bases removed from V and 1 base from J, the gap between germline ends came to 7 bases. The CDR3 spans 13 residues. This chain's CDR3 is CASSSNRNTEAFF. CDR3 in DNA: TGTGCCAGCAGTTCTAACAGGAACACTGAAGCTTTCTTT.

The V call is TRBV18, the J call TRBJ1-2; 7 bases are a match to TRBD1. CDR3 length equals 14 residues. V gave up 2 bases and J gave up 6 bases; unmatched junction bases: 6. Germline V gives CDR1 KGHSH, CDR2 LQKENI. DNA of the CDR3: TGTGCCAGCTCACCAACAGGGGAGTTTGATGGCTACACCTTC. Encoded protein: CASSPTGEFDGYTF.

The J gene is TRBJ2-2, the V gene TRBV4-1; possible D gene TRBD1, 7 bases. CDR1 is MGHRA and CDR2 is YSYEKL in the germline V gene. This CDR3 spans 15 amino acids. V dropped 5 bases and J dropped 4 bases, with 14 bases sitting between them. The CDR3 DNA reads as TGCGCCAGCAGCGGTCAGGGGGGCACCACCGGGGAGCTGTTTTTT. Its protein product is CASSGQGGTTGELFF.

The genes are TRBV19 and TRBJ2-2, with TRBD2 as a possible D gene (5 bases). There are 13 residues in the CDR3. Germline-derived CDR1 and CDR2 are LNHDA and SQIVND (reference sequence). V lost 5 bases and J 3 bases, leaving 7 bases between the germline ends. CDR3 sequence: CASSLLDTGELFF. CDR3 coding DNA: TGTGCCAGTAGTCTACTAGACACCGGGGAGCTGTTTTTT.